This TCR beta chain was recovered during a study of B cell selection in AIRE deficiency. Regulatory T cells were sorted as CD4+CD25hiCD127low/negative cells. Germline V gene lookup returns CDR1 LNHDA and CDR2 SQIVND (reference sequence). J was trimmed by 5 bases and V by 6 bases; bases with no gene match: 12. The CDR3 consists of 16 residues. Sequencing was performed with immunoSEQ multiplex PCR; in TCRdb, only in-frame clones are kept and a portion is missing. The sample includes 20,000 or so clones, over 90% seen only once; the top ten take roughly 1.5%. This TCR was recovered from a human donor in good health. The genes are TRBV19 and TRBJ1-2, with 10 bases that match TRBD1. Sequenced sample: CD4+CD25+ Tregs sorted from PBMCs. This CDR3 is CASRTRDRGLRYGYTF. Written as DNA, the CDR3 is TGTGCCAGTAGGACCCGGGACAGGGGACTGCGGTATGGCTACACCTTC. Together with reference TRBV19 and TRBJ1-2, the CDR3 gives the full variable domain: DGGITQSPKYLFRKEGQNVTLSCEQNLNHDAMYWYRQDPGQGLRLIYYSQIVNDFQKGDIAEGYSVSREKKESFPLTVTSAQKNPTAFYLCASRTRDRGLRYGYTFGSGTRLTVV.